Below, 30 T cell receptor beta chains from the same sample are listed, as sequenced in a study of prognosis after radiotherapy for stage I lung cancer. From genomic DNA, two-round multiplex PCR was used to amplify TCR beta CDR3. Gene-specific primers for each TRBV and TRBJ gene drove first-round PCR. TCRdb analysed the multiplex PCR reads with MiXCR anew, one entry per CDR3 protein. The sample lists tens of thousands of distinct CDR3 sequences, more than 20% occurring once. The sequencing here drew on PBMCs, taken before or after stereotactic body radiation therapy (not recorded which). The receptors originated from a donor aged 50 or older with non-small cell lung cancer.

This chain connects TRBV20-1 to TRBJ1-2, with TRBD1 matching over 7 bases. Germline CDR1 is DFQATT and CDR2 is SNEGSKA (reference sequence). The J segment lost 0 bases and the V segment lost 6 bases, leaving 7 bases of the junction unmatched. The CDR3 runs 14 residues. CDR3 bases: TGCAGTGCCGCGGGACAGAAAGCTAACTATGGCTACACCTTC. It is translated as CSAAGQKANYGYTF.

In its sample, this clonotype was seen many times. The CDR3, as DNA: TGTGCCAGCAGTGAAAGGGGTGGGGGTCCTAATTCACCCCTCCACTTT. Its translation: CASSERGGGPNSPLHF. The chain employs TRBV6-1 and TRBJ1-6; tentative D call: TRBD1 (5 bases). V was pared by 2 bases and J by 6 bases, with 14 bases between. Germline values: CDR1 MNHNS, CDR2 SASEGT. The CDR3 extends over 16 amino acids.

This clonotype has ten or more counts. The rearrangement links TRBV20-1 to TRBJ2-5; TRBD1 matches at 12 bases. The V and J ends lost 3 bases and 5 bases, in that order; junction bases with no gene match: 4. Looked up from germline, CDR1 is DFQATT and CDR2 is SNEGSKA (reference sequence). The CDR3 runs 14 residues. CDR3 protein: CSARTGQGAETQYF. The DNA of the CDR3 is TGCAGTGCTAGGACGGGACAGGGGGCGGAGACCCAGTACTTC.

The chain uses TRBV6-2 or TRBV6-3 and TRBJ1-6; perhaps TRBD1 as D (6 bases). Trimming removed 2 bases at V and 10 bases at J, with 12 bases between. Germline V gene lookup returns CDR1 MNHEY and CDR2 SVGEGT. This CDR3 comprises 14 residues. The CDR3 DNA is TGTGCCAGCAGTTACGGGGGCGGCCCCTCACCCCTCCACTTT. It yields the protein CASSYGGGPSPLHF.

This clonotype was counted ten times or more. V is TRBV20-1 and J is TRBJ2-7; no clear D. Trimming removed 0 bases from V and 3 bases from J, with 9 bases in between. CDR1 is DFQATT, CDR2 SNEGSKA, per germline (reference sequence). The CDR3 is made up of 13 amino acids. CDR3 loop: CSARDTINYEQYF. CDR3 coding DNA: TGCAGTGCTAGAGATACGATCAACTACGAGCAGTACTTC.

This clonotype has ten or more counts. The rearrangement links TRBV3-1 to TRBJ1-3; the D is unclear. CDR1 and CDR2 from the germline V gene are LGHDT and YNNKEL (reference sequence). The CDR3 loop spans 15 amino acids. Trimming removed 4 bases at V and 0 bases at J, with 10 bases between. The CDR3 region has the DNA TGTGCCAGCAGCCTTGGCACCCTCTCTGGAAACACCATATATTTT. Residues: CASSLGTLSGNTIYF.

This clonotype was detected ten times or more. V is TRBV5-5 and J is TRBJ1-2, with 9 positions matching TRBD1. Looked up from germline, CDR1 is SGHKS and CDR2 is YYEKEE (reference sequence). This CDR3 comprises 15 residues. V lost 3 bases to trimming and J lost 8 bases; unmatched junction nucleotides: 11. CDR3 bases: TGTGCCAGCAGCTGGGGTAGGGGACAGGGTTCGGGCTACACCTTC. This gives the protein CASSWGRGQGSGYTF.

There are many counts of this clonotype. The CDR3 loop is CASSLAGSETQYF. As DNA, the CDR3 is TGTGCCAGCAGCTTAGCAGGGTCCGAGACCCAGTACTTC. The gene calls are TRBV7-2 and TRBJ2-5; D unclear. Germline-derived CDR1 and CDR2 are SGHTA and FQGNSA. The V and J ends lost 0 bases and 5 bases respectively, with 7 bases between them. The CDR3 is made up of 13 amino acids.

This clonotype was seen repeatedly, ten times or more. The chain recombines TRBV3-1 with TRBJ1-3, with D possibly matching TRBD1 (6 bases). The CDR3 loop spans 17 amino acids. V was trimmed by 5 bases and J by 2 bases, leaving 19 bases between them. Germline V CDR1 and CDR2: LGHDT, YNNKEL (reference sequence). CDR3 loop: CASSFLLNRVAGNTIYF. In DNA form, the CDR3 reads TGTGCCAGCAGCTTTCTTCTGAACAGGGTAGCTGGAAACACCATATATTTT.

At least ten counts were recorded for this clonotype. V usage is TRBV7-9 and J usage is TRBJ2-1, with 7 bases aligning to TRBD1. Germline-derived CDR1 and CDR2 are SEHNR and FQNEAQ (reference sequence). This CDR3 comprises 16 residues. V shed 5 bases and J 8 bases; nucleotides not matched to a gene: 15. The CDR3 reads CASSPTGQPSLDEQFF. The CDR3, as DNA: TGTGCCAGCAGCCCTACGGGACAGCCGTCCCTTGATGAGCAGTTCTTC.

CDR3 protein: CASSLLGGSNTGELFF. CDR3 bases: TGTGCCAGCAGCTTATTGGGGGGGTCCAACACCGGGGAGCTGTTTTTT. The V gene is TRBV7-2, the J gene TRBJ2-2; TRBD2 aligns across 7 bases. CDR1 is SGHTA, CDR2 FQGNSA, per germline. J was trimmed by 2 bases and V by 2 bases; bases with no gene match: 5. This CDR3 has 16 amino acids.

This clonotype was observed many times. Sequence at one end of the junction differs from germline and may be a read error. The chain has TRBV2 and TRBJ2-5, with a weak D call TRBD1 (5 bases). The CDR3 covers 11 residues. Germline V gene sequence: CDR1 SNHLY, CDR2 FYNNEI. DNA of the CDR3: TGTGCCGGCAGGGTGGTGGAGACCCAGTACTTC. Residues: CAGRVVETQYF.

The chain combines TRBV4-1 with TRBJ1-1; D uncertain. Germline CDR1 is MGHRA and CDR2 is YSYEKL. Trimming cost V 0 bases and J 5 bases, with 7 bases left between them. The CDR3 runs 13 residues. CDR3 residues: CASSQERATEAFF. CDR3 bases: TGCGCCAGCAGCCAAGAGAGGGCGACTGAAGCTTTCTTT.

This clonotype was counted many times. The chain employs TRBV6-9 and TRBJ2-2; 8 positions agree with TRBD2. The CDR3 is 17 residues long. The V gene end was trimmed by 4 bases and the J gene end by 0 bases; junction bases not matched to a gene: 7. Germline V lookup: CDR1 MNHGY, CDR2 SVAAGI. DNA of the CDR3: TGTGCCAGCAGTTCGCCCCGGGGGGGCGCGAACACCGGGGAGCTGTTTTTT. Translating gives CASSSPRGGANTGELFF.

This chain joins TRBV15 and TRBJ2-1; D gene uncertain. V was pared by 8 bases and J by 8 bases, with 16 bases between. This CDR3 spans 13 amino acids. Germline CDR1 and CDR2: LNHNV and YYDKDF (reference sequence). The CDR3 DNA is TGTGCCACCGGCCCATCCCTGATTCATGAGCAGTTCTTC. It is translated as CATGPSLIHEQFF.

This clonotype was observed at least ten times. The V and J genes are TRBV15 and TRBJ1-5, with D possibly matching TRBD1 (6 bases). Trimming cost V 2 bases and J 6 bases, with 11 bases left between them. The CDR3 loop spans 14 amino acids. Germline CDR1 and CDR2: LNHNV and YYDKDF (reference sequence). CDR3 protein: CATSRTGFGQPQHF. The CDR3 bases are TGTGCCACCAGCAGAACAGGGTTCGGTCAGCCCCAGCATTTT.

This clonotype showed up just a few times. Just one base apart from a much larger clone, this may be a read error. As DNA, the CDR3 is TGTGCCAGCAGTGAAAATGGCCTTGGCTGCACCTTC. Its protein product is CASSENGLGCTF. The chain couples TRBV25-1 to TRBJ1-2; D is undetermined. Germline CDR1 is MGHDK and CDR2 is SYGVNS. The CDR3 is made up of 12 amino acids.

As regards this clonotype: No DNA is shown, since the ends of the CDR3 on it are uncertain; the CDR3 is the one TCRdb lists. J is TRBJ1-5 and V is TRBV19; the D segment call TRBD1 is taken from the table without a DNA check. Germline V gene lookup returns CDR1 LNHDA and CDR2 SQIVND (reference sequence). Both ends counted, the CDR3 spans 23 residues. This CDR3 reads CASSIDPSHNEQFFGPGTQPQHF.

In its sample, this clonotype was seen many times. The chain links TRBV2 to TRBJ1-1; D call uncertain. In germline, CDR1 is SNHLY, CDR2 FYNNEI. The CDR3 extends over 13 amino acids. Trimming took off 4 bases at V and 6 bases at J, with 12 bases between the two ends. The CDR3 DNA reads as TGTGCCAGCAGTGGAGCCACAGCCCCTGAAGCTTTCTTT. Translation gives CASSGATAPEAFF.

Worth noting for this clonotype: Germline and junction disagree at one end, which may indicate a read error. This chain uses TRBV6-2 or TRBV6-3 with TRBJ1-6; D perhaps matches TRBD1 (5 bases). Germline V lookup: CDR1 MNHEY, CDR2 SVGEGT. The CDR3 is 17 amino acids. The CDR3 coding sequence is TGTGCCAGCAGTTACTCCTCCAGGAGTGGGGCGAATTCACCACTCAACTTT. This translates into CASSYSSRSGANSPLNF.

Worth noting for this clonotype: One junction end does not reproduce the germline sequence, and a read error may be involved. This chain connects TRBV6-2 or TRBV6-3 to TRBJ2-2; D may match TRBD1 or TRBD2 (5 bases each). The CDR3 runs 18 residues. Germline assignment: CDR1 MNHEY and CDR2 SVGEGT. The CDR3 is CASGYSNLRSGGSGELFF. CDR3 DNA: TGTGCCAGCGGTTACTCAAATCTCCGGTCTGGGGGATCCGGGGAGCTGTTTTTT.

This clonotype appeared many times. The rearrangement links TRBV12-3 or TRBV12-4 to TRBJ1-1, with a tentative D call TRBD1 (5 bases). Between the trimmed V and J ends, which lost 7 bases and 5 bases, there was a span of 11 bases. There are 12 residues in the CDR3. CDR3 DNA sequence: TGTGCCAGCACCCAGAGGGGTACTGAAGCTTTCTTT. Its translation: CASTQRGTEAFF.

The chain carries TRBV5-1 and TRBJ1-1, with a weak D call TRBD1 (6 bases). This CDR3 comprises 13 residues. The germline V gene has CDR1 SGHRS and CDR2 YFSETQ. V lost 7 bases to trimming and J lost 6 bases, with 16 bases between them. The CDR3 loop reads CASGPTGSSEAFF. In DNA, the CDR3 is TGCGCCAGCGGCCCTACAGGGAGTTCTGAAGCTTTCTTT.

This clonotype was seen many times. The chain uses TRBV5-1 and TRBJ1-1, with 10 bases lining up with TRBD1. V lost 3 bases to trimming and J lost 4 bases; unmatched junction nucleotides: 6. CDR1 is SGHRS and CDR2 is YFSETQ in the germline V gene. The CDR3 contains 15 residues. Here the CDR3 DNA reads TGCGCCAGCAGCTACAGGACAGGGGGGAGCACTGAAGCTTTCTTT. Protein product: CASSYRTGGSTEAFF.

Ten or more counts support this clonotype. Here the CDR3 reads CASSLATGVNEQYF. CDR3 coding DNA: TGTGCCAGCAGCTTGGCAACAGGTGTAAACGAGCAGTACTTC. J is TRBJ2-7 and V is TRBV5-5; perhaps TRBD1 as D (5 bases). Trimming pared 0 bases from V and 5 bases from J, leaving 12 bases between. The CDR3 is 14 residues long. The germline gives CDR1 SGHKS, CDR2 YYEKEE (reference sequence). Based on the CDR3 plus reference TRBV5-5 and TRBJ2-7, the full variable domain is DAGVTQSPTHLIKTRGQQVTLRCSPISGHKSVSWYQQVLGQGPQFIFQYYEKEERGRGNFPDRFSARQFPNYSSELNVNALLLGDSALYLCASSLATGVNEQYFGPGTRLTVT.

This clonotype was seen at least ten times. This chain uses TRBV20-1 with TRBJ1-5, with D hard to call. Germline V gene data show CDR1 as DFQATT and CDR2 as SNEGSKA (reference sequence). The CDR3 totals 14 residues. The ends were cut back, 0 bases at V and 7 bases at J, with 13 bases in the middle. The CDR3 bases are TGCAGTGCTAGAGATCGTTGGGGAGGCCAGCCCCAGCATTTT. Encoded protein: CSARDRWGGQPQHF.

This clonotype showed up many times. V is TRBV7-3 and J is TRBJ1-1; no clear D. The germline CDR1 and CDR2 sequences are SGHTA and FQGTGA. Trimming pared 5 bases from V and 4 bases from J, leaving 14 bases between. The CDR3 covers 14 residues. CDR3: CASSPGPHTTEAFF. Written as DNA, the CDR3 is TGTGCCAGCAGCCCCGGGCCCCACACCACTGAAGCTTTCTTT.

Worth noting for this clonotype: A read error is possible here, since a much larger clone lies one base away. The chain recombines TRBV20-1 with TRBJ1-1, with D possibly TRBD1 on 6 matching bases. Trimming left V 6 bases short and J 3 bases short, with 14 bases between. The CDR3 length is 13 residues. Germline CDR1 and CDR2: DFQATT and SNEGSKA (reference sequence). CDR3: CSAVGGAYTEAFF. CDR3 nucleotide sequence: TGCAGTGCGGTGGGGGGGGCGTACACTGAAGCTTTCTTT.

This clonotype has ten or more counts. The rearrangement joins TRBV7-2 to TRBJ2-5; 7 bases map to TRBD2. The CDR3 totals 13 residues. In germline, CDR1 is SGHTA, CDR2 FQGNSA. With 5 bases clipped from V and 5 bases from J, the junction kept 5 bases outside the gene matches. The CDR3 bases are TGTGCCAGCAGCCAAGGTAGCGGGGAGACCCAGTACTTC. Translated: CASSQGSGETQYF.

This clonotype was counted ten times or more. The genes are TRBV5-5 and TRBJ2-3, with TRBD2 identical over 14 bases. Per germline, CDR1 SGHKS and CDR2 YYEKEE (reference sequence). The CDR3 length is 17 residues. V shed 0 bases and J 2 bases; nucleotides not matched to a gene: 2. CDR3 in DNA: TGTGCCAGCAGCTTGGGGACTAGCGGGGGGATCACAGATACGCAGTATTTT. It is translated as CASSLGTSGGITDTQYF.